A single sample gave rise to the 2 T cell receptor beta chains below, sequenced in a study of cytomegalovirus exposure and HLA in healthy donors (dated by TCRdb to about 2017). Libraries came from the immunoSEQ multiplex PCR assay. A mixture of 60 forward primers for TCR Vbeta segments and 13 reverse primers for TCR Jbeta segments was used in the multiplex PCR. TCRdb took this table from immuneACCESS and kept in-frame rearrangements with V and J called. Such tables lack part of the clones; where checked against another copy, unresolved V genes explain under half of the gap, and the rest is unexplained. In all, the sample holds roughly 100,000 clones, and approximately 82% of those were seen once. The ten largest clones take up 7% to 10% of the sample. The sequencing sample was made of PBMCs. The receptors originated from a man aged 40-49 years in good health and CMV-seropositive.

V and J are TRBV4-3 and TRBJ1-2; 8 positions match TRBD1. V shed 1 base and J 8 bases; nucleotides not matched to a gene: 6. The CDR3 is 14 amino acids. CDR1 is LGHNA, CDR2 YSLEER, per germline. The CDR3 spells CASSQGQGAEGYTF. The CDR3, as DNA: TGCGCCAGCAGCCAAGGGCAGGGGGCTGAGGGCTACACCTTC.

V usage is TRBV2 and J usage is TRBJ2-3; 8 bases agree with TRBD2. CDR3 length: 14 amino acids. The V and J ends lost 6 bases and 4 bases, in that order; junction bases with no gene match: 6. Germline V gene lookup returns CDR1 SNHLY and CDR2 FYNNEI. As DNA, the CDR3 is TGTGCCAGCAGACGAGGACTAGCAGCAGATACGCAGTATTTT. Encoded protein: CASRRGLAADTQYF.